This TCR beta chain was retrieved from a study of blood T cell repertoires in COVID-19. Study background: PBMCs, B-cell-depleted T cells, or T cells provided the cDNA or gDNA that made up the material.

With 1 base clipped from V and 5 bases from J, the junction kept 6 bases outside the gene matches. The CDR3 length is 16 residues. Germline assignment: CDR1 SGHVS and CDR2 FNYEAQ. Clones were read by immunoSEQ multiplex PCR, and TCRdb kept only the in-frame ones, dropping some. This sample has approximately 51,000 clones, with about 89% found just once. The chain combines TRBV7-6 with TRBJ1-2, with 11 bases aligning to TRBD1. The clonotype was recovered from a man between 65 and 85 years old with active COVID-19. The source material was peripheral blood. CDR3 nucleotide sequence: TGTGCCAGCAGCTTAGGGACAGGGGGCAATTCGTATGGCTACACCTTC. Protein: CASSLGTGGNSYGYTF.